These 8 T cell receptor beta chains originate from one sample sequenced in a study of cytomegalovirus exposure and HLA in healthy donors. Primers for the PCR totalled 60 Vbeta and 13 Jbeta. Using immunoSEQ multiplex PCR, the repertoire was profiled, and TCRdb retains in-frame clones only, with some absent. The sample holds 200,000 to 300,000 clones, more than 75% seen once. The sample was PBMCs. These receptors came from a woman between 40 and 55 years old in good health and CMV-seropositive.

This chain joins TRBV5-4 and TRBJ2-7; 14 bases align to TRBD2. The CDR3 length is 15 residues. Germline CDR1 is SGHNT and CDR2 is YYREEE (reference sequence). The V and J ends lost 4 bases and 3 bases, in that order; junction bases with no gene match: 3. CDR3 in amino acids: CASSLGTSGSYEQYF. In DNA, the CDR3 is TGTGCCAGCAGCCTAGGGACTAGCGGGAGCTACGAGCAGTACTTC.

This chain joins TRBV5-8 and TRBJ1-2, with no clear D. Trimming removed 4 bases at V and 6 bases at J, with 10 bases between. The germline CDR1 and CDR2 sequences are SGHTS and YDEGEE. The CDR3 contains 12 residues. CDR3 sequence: CASSSTRNGYTF. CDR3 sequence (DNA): TGTGCCAGCAGCAGCACCAGGAATGGCTACACCTTC.

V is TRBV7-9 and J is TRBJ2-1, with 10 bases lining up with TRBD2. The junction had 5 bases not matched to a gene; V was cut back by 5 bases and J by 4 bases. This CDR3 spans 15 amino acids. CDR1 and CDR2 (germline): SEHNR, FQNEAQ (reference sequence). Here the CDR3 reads CASSPGLAAYNEQFF. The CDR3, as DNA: TGTGCCAGCAGCCCCGGACTAGCGGCTTACAATGAGCAGTTCTTC.

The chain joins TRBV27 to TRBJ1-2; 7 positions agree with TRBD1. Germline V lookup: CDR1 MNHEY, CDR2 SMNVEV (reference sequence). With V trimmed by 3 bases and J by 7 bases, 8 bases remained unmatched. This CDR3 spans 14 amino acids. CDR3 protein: CASSLTGTPSGYTF. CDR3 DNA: TGTGCCAGCAGTTTGACAGGGACACCAAGTGGCTACACCTTC.

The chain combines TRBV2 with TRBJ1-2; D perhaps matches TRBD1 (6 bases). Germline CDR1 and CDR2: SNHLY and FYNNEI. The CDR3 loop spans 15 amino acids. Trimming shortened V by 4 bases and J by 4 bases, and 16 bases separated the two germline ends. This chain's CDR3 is CASSGRGGSSYGYTF. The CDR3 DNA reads TGTGCCAGCAGTGGAAGGGGGGGAAGTAGCTATGGCTACACCTTC. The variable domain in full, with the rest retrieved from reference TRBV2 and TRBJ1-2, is EPEVTQTPSHQVTQMGQEVILRCVPISNHLYFYWYRQILGQKVEFLVSFYNNEISEKSEIFDDQFSVERPDGSNFTLKIRSTKLEDSAMYFCASSGRGGSSYGYTFGSGTRLTVV.

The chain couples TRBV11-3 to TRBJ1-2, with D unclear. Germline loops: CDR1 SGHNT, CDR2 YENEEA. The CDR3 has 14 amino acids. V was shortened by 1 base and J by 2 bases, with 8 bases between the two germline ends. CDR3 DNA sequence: TGTGCCAGCAGCTTAGGGGCTGGGAACTATGGCTACACCTTC. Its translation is CASSLGAGNYGYTF.

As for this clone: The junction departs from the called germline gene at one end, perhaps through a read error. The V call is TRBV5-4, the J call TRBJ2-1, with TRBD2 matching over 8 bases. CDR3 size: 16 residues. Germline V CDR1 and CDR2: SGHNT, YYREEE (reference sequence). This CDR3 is CASSQDWSGGPAEQFF. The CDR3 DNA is TGCGCCAGCAGCCAAGATTGGTCGGGAGGGCCAGCTGAGCAGTTCTTC.

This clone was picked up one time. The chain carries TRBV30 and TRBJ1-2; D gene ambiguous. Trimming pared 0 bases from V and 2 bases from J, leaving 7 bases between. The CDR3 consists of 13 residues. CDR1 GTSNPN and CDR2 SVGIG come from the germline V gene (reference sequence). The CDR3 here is CAWSVAQNYGYTF. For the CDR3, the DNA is TGTGCCTGGAGTGTGGCACAGAACTATGGCTACACCTTC.